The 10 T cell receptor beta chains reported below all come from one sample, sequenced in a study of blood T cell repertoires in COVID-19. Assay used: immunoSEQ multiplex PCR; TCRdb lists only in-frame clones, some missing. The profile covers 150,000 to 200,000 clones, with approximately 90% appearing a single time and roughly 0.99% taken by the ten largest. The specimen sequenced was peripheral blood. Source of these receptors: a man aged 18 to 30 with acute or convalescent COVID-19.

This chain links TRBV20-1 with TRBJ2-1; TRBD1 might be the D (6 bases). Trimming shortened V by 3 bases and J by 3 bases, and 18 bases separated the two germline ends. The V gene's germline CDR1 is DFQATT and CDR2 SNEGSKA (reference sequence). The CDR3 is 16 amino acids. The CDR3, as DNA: TGCAGTGCTAGTCCCTTAGGCCAGGGACACTACAATGAGCAGTTCTTC. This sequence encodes CSASPLGQGHYNEQFF.

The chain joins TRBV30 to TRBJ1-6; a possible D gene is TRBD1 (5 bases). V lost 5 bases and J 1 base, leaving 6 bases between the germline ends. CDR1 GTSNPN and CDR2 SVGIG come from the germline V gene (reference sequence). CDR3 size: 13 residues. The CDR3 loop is CAWGASYNSPLHF. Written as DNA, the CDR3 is TGTGCCTGGGGGGCATCCTATAATTCACCCCTCCACTTT.

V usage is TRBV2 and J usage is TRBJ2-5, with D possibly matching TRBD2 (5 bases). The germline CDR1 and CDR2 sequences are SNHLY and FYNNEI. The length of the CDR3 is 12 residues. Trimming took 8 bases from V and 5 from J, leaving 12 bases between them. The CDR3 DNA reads TGTGCCAGCGCCGGGGAGTGGGAGACCCAGTACTTC. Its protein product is CASAGEWETQYF.

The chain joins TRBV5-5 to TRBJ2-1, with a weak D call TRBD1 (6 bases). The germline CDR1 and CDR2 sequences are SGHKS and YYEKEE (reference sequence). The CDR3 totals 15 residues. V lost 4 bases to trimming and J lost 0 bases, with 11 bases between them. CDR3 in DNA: TGTGCCAGCAGCATCACAGGGAGCTCCTACAATGAGCAGTTCTTC. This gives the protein CASSITGSSYNEQFF. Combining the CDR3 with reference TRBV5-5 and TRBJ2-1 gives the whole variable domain DAGVTQSPTHLIKTRGQQVTLRCSPISGHKSVSWYQQVLGQGPQFIFQYYEKEERGRGNFPDRFSARQFPNYSSELNVNALLLGDSALYLCASSITGSSYNEQFFGPGTRLTVL.

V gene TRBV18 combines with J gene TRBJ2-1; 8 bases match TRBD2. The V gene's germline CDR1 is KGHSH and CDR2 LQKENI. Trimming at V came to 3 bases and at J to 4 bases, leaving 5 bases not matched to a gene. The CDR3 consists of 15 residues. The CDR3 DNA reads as TGTGCCAGCTCACCTATAGCGGGGACATACAATGAGCAGTTCTTC. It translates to CASSPIAGTYNEQFF.

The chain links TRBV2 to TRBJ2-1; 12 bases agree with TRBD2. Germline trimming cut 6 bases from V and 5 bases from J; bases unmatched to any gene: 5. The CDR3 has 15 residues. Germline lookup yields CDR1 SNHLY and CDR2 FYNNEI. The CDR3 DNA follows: TGTGCCAGCAGGGCGACTAGCGGGGGACACAATGAGCAGTTCTTC. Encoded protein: CASRATSGGHNEQFF.

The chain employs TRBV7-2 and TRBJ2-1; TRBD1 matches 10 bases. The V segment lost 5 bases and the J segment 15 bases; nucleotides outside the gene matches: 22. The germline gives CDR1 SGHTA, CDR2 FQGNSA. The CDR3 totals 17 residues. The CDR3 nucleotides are TGTGCCAGCAGCCAAAGACAGGGGGCTATTCCCCTAGGTCGGACGTTCTTC. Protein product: CASSQRQGAIPLGRTFF.

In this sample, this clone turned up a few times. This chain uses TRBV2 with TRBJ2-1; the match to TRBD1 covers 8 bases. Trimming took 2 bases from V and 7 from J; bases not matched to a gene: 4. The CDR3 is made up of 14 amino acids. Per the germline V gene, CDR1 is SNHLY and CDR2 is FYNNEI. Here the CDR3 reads CASSETRGRNEQFF. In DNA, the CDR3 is TGTGCCAGCAGTGAAACCAGGGGGCGGAATGAGCAGTTCTTC. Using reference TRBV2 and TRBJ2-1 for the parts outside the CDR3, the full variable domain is EPEVTQTPSHQVTQMGQEVILRCVPISNHLYFYWYRQILGQKVEFLVSFYNNEISEKSEIFDDQFSVERPDGSNFTLKIRSTKLEDSAMYFCASSETRGRNEQFFGPGTRLTVL.

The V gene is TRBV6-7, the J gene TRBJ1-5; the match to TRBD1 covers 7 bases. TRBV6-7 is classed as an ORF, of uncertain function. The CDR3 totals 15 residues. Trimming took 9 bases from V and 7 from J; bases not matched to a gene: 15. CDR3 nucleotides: TGTGCCAGTACACCCGGAGGGGGCTTGGGACAGCCCCAGCATTTT. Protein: CASTPGGGLGQPQHF.

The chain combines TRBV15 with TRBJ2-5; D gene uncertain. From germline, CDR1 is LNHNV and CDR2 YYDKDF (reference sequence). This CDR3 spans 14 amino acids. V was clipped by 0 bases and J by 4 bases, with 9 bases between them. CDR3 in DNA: TGTGCCACCAGCAGAGATGTGCCAGGAGAGACCCAGTACTTC. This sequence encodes CATSRDVPGETQYF.